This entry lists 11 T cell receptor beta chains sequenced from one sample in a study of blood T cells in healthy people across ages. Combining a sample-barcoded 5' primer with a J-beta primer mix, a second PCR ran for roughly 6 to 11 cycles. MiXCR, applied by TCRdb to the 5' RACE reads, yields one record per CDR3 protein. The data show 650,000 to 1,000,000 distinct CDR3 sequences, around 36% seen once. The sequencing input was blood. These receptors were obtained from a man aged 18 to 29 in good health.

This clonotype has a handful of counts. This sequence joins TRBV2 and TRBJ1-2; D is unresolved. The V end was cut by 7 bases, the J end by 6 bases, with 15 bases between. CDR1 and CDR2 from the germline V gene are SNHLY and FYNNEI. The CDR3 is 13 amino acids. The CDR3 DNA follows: TGTGCCAGCAACCTCCTCGCCGGGGATGGCTACACCTTC. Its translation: CASNLLAGDGYTF.

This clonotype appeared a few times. CDR3 sequence (DNA): TGCGCCAGCAGCCAAGATGACACTAATAATTCACCCCTCCACTTT. This codes for CASSQDDTNNSPLHF. J is TRBJ1-6 and V is TRBV4-3; no firm D call. This CDR3 is built from 15 residues. V lost 0 bases and J 5 bases, leaving 8 bases between the germline ends. Germline V gives CDR1 LGHNA, CDR2 YSLEER.

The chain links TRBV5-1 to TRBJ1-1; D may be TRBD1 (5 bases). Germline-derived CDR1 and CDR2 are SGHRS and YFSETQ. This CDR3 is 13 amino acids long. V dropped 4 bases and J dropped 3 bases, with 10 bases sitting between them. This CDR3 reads CASSVGQYTEAFF. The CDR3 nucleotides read TGCGCCAGCAGCGTGGGGCAGTACACTGAAGCTTTCTTT.

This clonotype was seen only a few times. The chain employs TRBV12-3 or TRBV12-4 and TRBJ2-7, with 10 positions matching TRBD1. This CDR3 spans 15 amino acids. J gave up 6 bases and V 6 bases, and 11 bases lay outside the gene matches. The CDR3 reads CASSLVGTGESEQYF. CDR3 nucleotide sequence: TGTGCCAGCAGCCTTGTGGGGACAGGGGAGTCCGAGCAGTACTTC.

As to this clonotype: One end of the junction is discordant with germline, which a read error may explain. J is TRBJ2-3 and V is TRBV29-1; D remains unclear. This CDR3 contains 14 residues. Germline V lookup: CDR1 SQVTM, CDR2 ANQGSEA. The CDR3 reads CSVSPELNTNTQYF. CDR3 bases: TGCAGCGTCAGTCCGGAACTCAACACAAATACGCAGTATTTT.

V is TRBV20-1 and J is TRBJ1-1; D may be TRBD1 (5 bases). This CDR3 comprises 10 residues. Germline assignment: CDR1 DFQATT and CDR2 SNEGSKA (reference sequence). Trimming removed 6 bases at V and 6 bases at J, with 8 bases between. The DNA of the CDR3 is TGCAGTGCCAAGACAGCTGAAGCTTTCTTT. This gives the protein CSAKTAEAFF.

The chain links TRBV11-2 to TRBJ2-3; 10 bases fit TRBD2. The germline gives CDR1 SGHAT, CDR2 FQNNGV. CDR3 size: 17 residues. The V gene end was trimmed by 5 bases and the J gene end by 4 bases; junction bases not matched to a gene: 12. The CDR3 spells CASSRLGERGGADTQYF. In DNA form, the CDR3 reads TGTGCCAGCAGCCGCCTTGGGGAGCGGGGGGGCGCAGATACGCAGTATTTT.

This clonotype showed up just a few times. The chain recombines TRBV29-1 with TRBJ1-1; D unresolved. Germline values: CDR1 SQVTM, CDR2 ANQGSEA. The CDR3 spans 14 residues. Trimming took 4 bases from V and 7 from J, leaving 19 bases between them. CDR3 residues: CSVGLSRSDGEAFF. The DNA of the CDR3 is TGCAGCGTTGGTCTTTCGCGTTCTGACGGTGAAGCTTTCTTT.

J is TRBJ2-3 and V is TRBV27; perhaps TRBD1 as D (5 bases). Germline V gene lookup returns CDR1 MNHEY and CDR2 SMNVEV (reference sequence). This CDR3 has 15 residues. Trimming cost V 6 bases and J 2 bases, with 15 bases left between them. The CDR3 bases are TGTGCCAGCAGCCAACTCGCAGGGCCCACAGATACGCAGTATTTT. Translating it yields CASSQLAGPTDTQYF.

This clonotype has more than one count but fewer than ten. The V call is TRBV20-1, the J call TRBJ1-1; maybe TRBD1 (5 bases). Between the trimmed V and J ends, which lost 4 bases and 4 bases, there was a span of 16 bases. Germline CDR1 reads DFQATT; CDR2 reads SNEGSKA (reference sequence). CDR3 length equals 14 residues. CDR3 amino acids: CSATSSHRSTEAFF. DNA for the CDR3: TGCAGTGCTACTAGCTCCCACAGGTCCACTGAAGCTTTCTTT.

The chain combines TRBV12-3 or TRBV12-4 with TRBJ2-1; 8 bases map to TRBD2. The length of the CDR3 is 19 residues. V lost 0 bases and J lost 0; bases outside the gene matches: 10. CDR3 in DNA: TGTGCCAGCAGTTTAGCGCTGGGGAAGCGGGGGAGCTCCTACAATGAGCAGTTCTTC. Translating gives CASSLALGKRGSSYNEQFF.